This T cell receptor (beta chain) was found in a study of T-cell memory formation after mild COVID-19. The CDR3 consists of 12 residues. V lost 0 bases to trimming and J lost 10 bases, with 13 bases between them. CDR1 SQVTM and CDR2 ANQGSEA come from the germline V gene. Each CDR3 protein gets one entry after TCRdb re-called the 5' RACE reads with MiXCR. Among hundreds of thousands of distinct CDR3 sequences, approximately 21% were seen once, and the ten largest hold 8.4%. Regarding this clonotype: Its specificity is unknown.

Study-wide results and limits: Clones shrinking from day 15 to 85 showed even CD4/CD8 mixes; later expanders tilted CD4+. Still unconfirmed is whether the second-wave clones peaking on day 37 recognized SARS-CoV-2.

The sequence was collected from an adult woman who had mild COVID-19 (a few samples of this study predate the infection). Cell type and time point are not known. The material sequenced was PBMCs or a T cell subset sorted from them (not recorded which). The J gene is TRBJ2-7, the V gene TRBV29-1, with D possibly being TRBD1 (6 bases). CDR3 protein: CSVEDWGQKQYF. The CDR3 region has the DNA TGCAGCGTTGAAGATTGGGGACAAAAACAGTACTTC.